The next 5 T cell receptor beta chains were all read from a single sample in a study of cytomegalovirus exposure and HLA in healthy donors. PCR involved 60 Vbeta and 13 Jbeta primers. Sequenced by immunoSEQ multiplex PCR; TCRdb stores in-frame clones only, minus some. This sample's table reports roughly 34,000 clones. The sample consisted of PBMCs. These receptors originate from a man aged 40-50 years in good health and CMV-seronegative.

The chain recombines TRBV12-5 with TRBJ1-1; possibly TRBD1 for D (5 bases). The CDR3 covers 12 residues. The germline gives CDR1 LGHNT, CDR2 FRNRAP. Trimming pared 1 base from V and 12 bases from J, leaving 12 bases between. CDR3: CASGLDAGKSFF. Written as DNA, the CDR3 is TGTGCTAGTGGTTTGGATGCAGGGAAATCTTTCTTT.

This chain's CDR3 is CASSPLTAGIGNTIYF. The CDR3 nucleotides are TGTGCCAGCAGCCCCCTCACAGCGGGTATTGGAAACACCATATATTTT. J is TRBJ1-3 and V is TRBV4-2; no firm D call. The CDR3 has 16 amino acids. Trimming removed 4 bases from V and 3 bases from J, with 16 bases in between. Germline V CDR1 and CDR2: LGHNA, YNFKEQ.

This sequence joins TRBV27 and TRBJ2-7, with D perhaps matching TRBD2 (5 bases). Trimming left V 8 bases short and J 2 bases short, with 7 bases between. This CDR3 spans 11 amino acids. Germline-derived CDR1 and CDR2 are MNHEY and SMNVEV (reference sequence). In DNA, the CDR3 is TGTGCCAGCGGGAGTGCCTACGAGCAGTACTTC. This gives the protein CASGSAYEQYF.

As concerns this clone: The same CDR3 can be traced to other DNA sequences in this sample. The chain recombines TRBV9 with TRBJ2-2; 13 nucleotides align to TRBD2. V lost 4 bases and J lost 6; bases outside the gene matches: 6. Per the germline V gene, CDR1 is SGDLS and CDR2 is YYNGEE. This CDR3 contains 16 residues. This chain's CDR3 is CASSPRTSGSSGELFF. The CDR3 DNA reads as TGTGCCAGCAGCCCGAGGACTAGCGGGAGTTCCGGGGAGCTGTTTTTT.

Measured by frequency, this clone is medium-sized. The chain is built from TRBV4-1 and TRBJ2-2; the match to TRBD1 covers 8 bases. V was clipped by 2 bases and J by 1 base; unmatched bases: 3. The CDR3 contains 16 residues. The germline gives CDR1 MGHRA, CDR2 YSYEKL. CDR3 nucleotide sequence: TGCGCCAGCAGCCAAAGGGGGACAGGGAACACCGGGGAGCTGTTTTTT. This gives the protein CASSQRGTGNTGELFF.